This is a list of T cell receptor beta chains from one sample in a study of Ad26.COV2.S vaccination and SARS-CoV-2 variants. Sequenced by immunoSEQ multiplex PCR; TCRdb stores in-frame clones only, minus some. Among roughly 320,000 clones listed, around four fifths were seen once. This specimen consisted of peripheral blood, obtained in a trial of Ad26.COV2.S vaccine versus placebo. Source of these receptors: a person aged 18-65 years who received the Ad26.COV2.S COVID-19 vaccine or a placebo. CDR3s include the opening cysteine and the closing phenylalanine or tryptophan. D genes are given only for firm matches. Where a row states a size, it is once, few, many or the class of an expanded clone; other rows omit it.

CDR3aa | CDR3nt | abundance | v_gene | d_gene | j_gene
CASRDRGSGNTIYF | TGTGCCAGCCGGGACAGGGGCTCTGGAAACACCATATATTTT | - | TRBV28 | TRBD1 | TRBJ1-3
CASSEVGSVNTGELFF | TGTGCCAGCAGTGAAGTGGGTAGTGTAAACACCGGGGAGCTGTTTTTT | - | TRBV6-1 | - | TRBJ2-2
CASSFRTGESTDTQYF | TGTGCCAGCAGCTTCCGGACTGGGGAAAGCACAGATACGCAGTATTTT | - | TRBV7-9 | - | TRBJ2-3
CASTGKAGNYGYTF | TGTGCCAGCACTGGTAAGGCGGGAAACTATGGCTACACCTTC | few | TRBV3-1/TRBV3-2 | - | TRBJ1-2
CASSLAVANTGELFF | TGTGCCAGCAGCTTAGCCGTAGCGAACACCGGGGAGCTGTTTTTT | - | TRBV7-2 | - | TRBJ2-2
CASSFLSGDSNQPQHF | TGTGCCAGCAGCTTCTTATCAGGGGATAGCAATCAGCCCCAGCATTTT | - | TRBV5-5 | - | TRBJ1-5
CATSVGARQPQHF | TGTGCCACCAGCGTGGGGGCCCGCCAGCCCCAGCATTTT | - | TRBV24-1 | - | TRBJ1-5
CASRRGSDEKLFF | TGTGCCAGCCGGAGAGGGTCGGATGAAAAACTGTTTTTT | - | TRBV12-3/TRBV12-4 | - | TRBJ1-4
CASSYRDFPYEQYF | TGTGCCAGCAGTTACCGGGATTTTCCCTACGAGCAGTACTTC | - | TRBV7-8 | - | TRBJ2-7
CASSTGGQTLTGELFF | TGTGCCAGCAGCACGGGGGGCCAGACTCTTACCGGGGAGCTGTTTTTT | - | TRBV7-9 | - | TRBJ2-2
CASSGRESGNSPLHF | TGCGCCAGCAGCGGCAGGGAGTCGGGTAATTCACCCCTCCACTTT | once | TRBV5-1 | - | TRBJ1-6
CASSPQSTGRYEQYF | TGTGCCAGTAGTCCACAATCGACAGGGCGGTACGAGCAGTACTTC | - | TRBV19 | TRBD1 | TRBJ2-7
CSASLLSYNEQFF | TGCAGTGCTAGTCTACTATCCTACAATGAGCAGTTCTTC | - | TRBV20-1 | - | TRBJ2-1
CASSFTQGESMHEQYF | TGTGCCAGCAGTTTTACACAGGGTGAATCGATGCACGAGCAGTACTTC | - | TRBV6-5 | - | TRBJ2-7
CASSLRGGRGGGNTIYF | TGTGCCAGCAGCTTAAGGGGAGGCAGGGGTGGTGGAAACACCATATATTTT | - | TRBV7-8 | - | TRBJ1-3
CAIRTGQGDSPLHF | TGTGCCATCAGGACGGGACAGGGCGATTCACCCCTCCACTTT | - | TRBV10-3 | TRBD1 | TRBJ1-6
CASSTGQGIGTEAFF | TGCGCCAGCAGCACCGGACAGGGAATAGGTACTGAAGCTTTCTTT | - | TRBV5-1 | TRBD1 | TRBJ1-1
CAIRGTGANSPLHF | TGTGCCATCAGAGGGACAGGCGCTAATTCACCCCTCCACTTT | - | TRBV10-3 | TRBD1 | TRBJ1-6
CASSLTGPSSGYTF | TGTGCCAGCAGTTTAACGGGACCGAGCAGTGGCTACACCTTC | - | TRBV28 | - | TRBJ1-2
CASSLATGGPSNEQFF | TGTGCCAGCAGCTTGGCCACAGGGGGCCCCTCCAATGAGCAGTTCTTC | - | TRBV5-6 | TRBD1 | TRBJ2-1
CASRPLAGVMETQYF | TGTGCCAGCAGACCCCTAGCGGGGGTCATGGAGACCCAGTACTTC | few | TRBV27 | TRBD2 | TRBJ2-5
CASSVEGRGRPTGELFF | TGTGCCAGCAGCGTAGAGGGAAGGGGGCGCCCCACCGGGGAGCTGTTTTTT | - | TRBV9 | TRBD1 | TRBJ2-2
CAAAPRTLNTGELFF | TGTGCCGCAGCCCCCAGGACACTTAACACCGGGGAGCTGTTTTTT | few | TRBV5-8 | - | TRBJ2-2
CASKLLGTDTQYF | TGTGCCAGCAAGCTGCTAGGAACAGATACGCAGTATTTT | - | TRBV28 | - | TRBJ2-3
CASSSDRGVGNIQYF | TGTGCCAGCAGTAGCGACCGAGGGGTTGGGAACATTCAGTACTTC | - | TRBV7-9 | - | TRBJ2-4
CASSLGQRRRTEAFF | TGTGCCAGCAGCTTGGGTCAAAGGAGGCGGACTGAAGCTTTCTTT | few | TRBV5-6 | - | TRBJ1-1
CASNRDNPDTGELFF | TGCGCCAGCAACCGGGACAACCCTGACACCGGGGAGCTGTTTTTT | few | TRBV5-1 | - | TRBJ2-2
CASSGGLDTGELFF | TGTGCCAGCAGTGGGGGCCTGGACACCGGGGAGCTGTTTTTT | - | TRBV6-4 | - | TRBJ2-2
CASSLGTSSYEQYF | TGTGCCAGCAGCTTAGGGACTAGCAGCTACGAGCAGTACTTC | - | TRBV13 | TRBD2 | TRBJ2-7